The present entry profiles one T cell receptor (beta chain) with its context. A multiplex PCR was run with 60 Vbeta primers and 13 Jbeta primers. This table comes from immunoSEQ multiplex PCR, and its TCRdb copy is limited to in-frame clones, with some not included. This sample's clone table lists approximately 80,000 clones. This sample is drawn from a study of cytomegalovirus exposure and HLA in healthy donors. CDR1 and CDR2 (germline): LGHNT, FRNRAP. The CDR3 has 13 residues. Trimming left V 2 bases short and J 2 bases short, with 6 bases between. Input material: PBMCs. The chain combines TRBV12-5 with TRBJ1-1, with a tentative D call TRBD1 (5 bases). This clonotype originated in a woman in her 30s in good health and CMV-seronegative. The CDR3 DNA is TGTGCTAGTGGTTTGAGGGGTAACACTGAAGCTTTCTTT. It is translated as CASGLRGNTEAFF.